Shown below are 26 T cell receptor beta chains from a single sample sequenced in a study of T cells in Graves' hyperthyroidism and ophthalmopathy. Using RNA transcripts as the source, TCR beta CDR3 regions were amplified. The HTBI set primed first-round TCR CDR3 RT-PCR. TCRdb re-derived calls from the multiplex PCR reads in MiXCR, one entry per CDR3 protein. The data show 400,000 to 600,000 distinct CDR3 sequences, less than 25% seen once. Sequences were obtained from blood. The receptors come from a man aged 18 to 29 with Graves' hyperthyroidism.

This clonotype was observed at least ten times. The J gene is TRBJ2-5, the V gene TRBV12-3 or TRBV12-4; maybe TRBD1 (6 bases). The CDR3 is 13 residues long. Trimming stripped 5 bases from V and 5 bases from J, with 12 bases between. CDR3 bases: TGTGCCAGCAGTATTCAGGGGCGGGAGACCCAGTACTTC. Translating gives CASSIQGRETQYF.

There are many counts of this clonotype. The V and J genes are TRBV5-6 and TRBJ2-7; D unresolved. The CDR3 has 12 residues. V was pared by 4 bases and J by 5 bases, with 10 bases between. Germline lookup yields CDR1 SGHDT and CDR2 YYEEEE. The CDR3 protein is CASSAGWDEQYF. The CDR3, as DNA: TGTGCCAGCAGCGCTGGGTGGGACGAGCAGTACTTC.

The V and J genes are TRBV7-6 and TRBJ1-1; a weak D match, TRBD1 (5 bases). Trimming stripped 5 bases from V and 0 bases from J, with 13 bases between. This CDR3 has 15 amino acids. Looked up from germline, CDR1 is SGHVS and CDR2 is FNYEAQ. DNA for the CDR3: TGTGCCAGCAGCCGGGACCTCTTAATGAACACTGAAGCTTTCTTT. As protein: CASSRDLLMNTEAFF. The full variable domain, in which reference TRBV7-6 and TRBJ1-1 provide the parts outside the CDR3, is GAGVSQSPRYKVTKRGQDVALRCDPISGHVSLYWYRQALGQGPEFLTYFNYEAQQDKSGLPNDRFSAERPEGSISTLTIQRTEQRDSAMYRCASSRDLLMNTEAFFGQGTRLTVV.

This clonotype was counted a few times. A much larger clone lies a single base off, so this may be a read error. V usage is TRBV6-4 and J usage is TRBJ1-5; D is ambiguous. CDR3 length: 17 amino acids. The germline V gene encodes CDR1 MRHNA and CDR2 SNTAGT. DNA for the CDR3: TGTGCCAGCAGTGACGCCGCCCCCCAGGTAATATATCAGCCCCAGCAGTTT. Protein: CASSDAAPQVIYQPQQF.

This clonotype was counted ten times or more. A read error may produce the germline difference seen at one junction end. V gene TRBV6-1 combines with J gene TRBJ1-5; D gene uncertain. Germline V CDR1 and CDR2: MNHNS, SASEGT. CDR3 length: 15 amino acids. The CDR3 DNA is TGTGCCATCAGTGAAGCCCGAGTCACCAATCAGCCCCAGCATTTT. Protein product: CAISEARVTNQPQHF.

V is TRBV6-1 and J is TRBJ2-7; 7 nucleotides line up with TRBD1. The length of the CDR3 is 12 residues. Losses at the gene ends were 6 bases for V and 7 bases for J; bases not matched to a gene: 6. The germline V gene has CDR1 MNHNS and CDR2 SASEGT. The CDR3 spells CASRKDREEQYF. Written as DNA, the CDR3 is TGTGCCAGCAGGAAAGACAGGGAAGAGCAGTACTTC.

This clonotype appeared many times. The rearrangement uses TRBV5-1 and TRBJ2-2, with unresolved D. The CDR3 length is 11 residues. CDR1 is SGHRS and CDR2 is YFSETQ in the germline V gene. V was trimmed by 8 bases and J by 7 bases, leaving 9 bases between them. The CDR3 loop is CASHRNGELFF. CDR3 nucleotide sequence: TGCGCCAGTCATAGGAACGGGGAGCTGTTTTTT.

The chain carries TRBV12-3 or TRBV12-4 and TRBJ2-5, with D perhaps TRBD2 (6 bases). The CDR3 totals 14 residues. The V and J ends lost 6 bases and 2 bases respectively, with 13 bases between them. CDR3 in amino acids: CASSLTGLQETQYF. In DNA form, the CDR3 reads TGTGCCAGCAGCCTTACGGGACTTCAAGAGACCCAGTACTTC.

The rearrangement uses TRBV13 and TRBJ1-1; unclear D gene. The V gene's germline CDR1 is PRHDT and CDR2 FYEKMQ (reference sequence). V dropped 4 bases and J dropped 8 bases, with 11 bases sitting between them. The CDR3 extends over 12 amino acids. CDR3 in DNA: TGTGCCAGCAGCTCCCGGACGGCAGAAGCTTTCTTT. This translates into CASSSRTAEAFF.

This clonotype was picked up a small number of times. This clone may be a read error of a much larger clone one base away. This chain uses TRBV29-1 with TRBJ2-4; 10 bases map to TRBD1. Per the germline V gene, CDR1 is SQVTM and CDR2 is ANQGSEA. CDR3 length: 13 amino acids. CDR3 nucleotide sequence: TGCAGCATACGACAGGGGGCAGGAAACATTAAGTACTTC. Translated: CSIRQGAGNIKYF.

V usage is TRBV27 and J usage is TRBJ2-2; D is perhaps TRBD1 or TRBD2 (5 bases each). The length of the CDR3 is 14 residues. Trimming removed 1 base from V and 6 bases from J, with 9 bases in between. Germline-derived CDR1 and CDR2 are MNHEY and SMNVEV (reference sequence). CDR3 protein: CASSLYGGAGELFF. For the CDR3, the DNA is TGTGCCAGCAGTTTATATGGGGGAGCCGGGGAGCTGTTTTTT.

The sample holds a few counts of this clonotype. This may arise from a read error, as a much more abundant clone is one base away. The gene calls are TRBV20-1 and TRBJ2-5; D possibly uses TRBD1 or TRBD2 (6 bases each). CDR3 size: 13 residues. Per the germline V gene, CDR1 is DFQATT and CDR2 is SNEGSKA (reference sequence). This CDR3 reads CSAWGANQETKYF. The CDR3 DNA reads as TGCAGTGCCTGGGGGGCGAACCAAGAGACCAAGTACTTC.

CDR3 in amino acids: CASSQIGAQGTYGYTF. As DNA, the CDR3 is TGTGCCAGCAGCCAAATAGGTGCACAGGGGACCTATGGCTACACCTTC. The chain links TRBV14 to TRBJ1-2, with 7 bases matching TRBD1. J lost 4 bases, V lost 2 bases, and 10 bases had no gene match. The CDR3 covers 16 residues. Germline V CDR1 and CDR2: SGHDN, FVKESK.

This clonotype was detected many times. The CDR3 loop is CASSEAGGVYGYTF. CDR3 coding DNA: TGTGCCAGCAGTGAAGCGGGAGGGGTCTATGGCTACACCTTC. This chain links TRBV2 with TRBJ1-2, with a possible D match to TRBD1 (5 bases). The germline V gene encodes CDR1 SNHLY and CDR2 FYNNEI. V was trimmed by 0 bases and J by 4 bases, leaving 9 bases between them. The CDR3 contains 14 residues.

Here the CDR3 DNA reads TGTGCCAGCAGTCACCGGGACAGGGATGGCTATGGCTACACCTTC. It is translated as CASSHRDRDGYGYTF. The chain combines TRBV27 with TRBJ1-2, with 9 positions matching TRBD1. The CDR3 totals 15 residues. Trimming cost V 5 bases and J 4 bases; bases outside gene matches: 8. The germline V gene encodes CDR1 MNHEY and CDR2 SMNVEV (reference sequence).

The chain couples TRBV2 to TRBJ2-7; D ambiguous. This CDR3 is built from 12 residues. The V gene lost 7 bases and the J gene lost 4 bases, with 11 bases spanning the gap. CDR1 SNHLY and CDR2 FYNNEI come from the germline V gene. CDR3 region: CASKDVGYEQYF. For the CDR3, the DNA is TGTGCCAGCAAGGATGTCGGGTACGAGCAGTACTTC.

There are many counts of this clonotype. The chain joins TRBV28 to TRBJ2-7; a weak D match, TRBD2 (5 bases). V was pared by 4 bases and J by 5 bases, with 15 bases between. Germline values: CDR1 MDHEN, CDR2 SYDVKM. CDR3 length: 14 amino acids. CDR3 sequence (DNA): TGTGCCAGCAGTTATCGTCGGTGGGGAGACGAGCAGTACTTC. Translated, it gives CASSYRRWGDEQYF.

The table lists this clonotype with many counts. The chain employs TRBV25-1 and TRBJ2-2; D gene unclear. V lost 0 bases, J lost 5 bases, and 4 bases lay in between. The germline V gene has CDR1 MGHDK and CDR2 SYGVNS. The CDR3 loop spans 13 amino acids. CDR3 region: CASSEYGTGELFF. CDR3 nucleotides: TGTGCCAGCAGTGAATATGGGACCGGGGAGCTGTTTTTT.

V is TRBV11-1 and J is TRBJ2-3; TRBD2 matches at 8 bases. Germline V CDR1 and CDR2: SGHAT, FQDESV (reference sequence). V lost 5 bases, J lost 1 base, and 8 bases stayed unmatched. This CDR3 has 16 residues. The CDR3 DNA follows: TGTGCCAGCAGCCCCCGCCCGGGACTAGGCACAGATACGCAGTATTTT. Translation: CASSPRPGLGTDTQYF.

This clonotype showed up many times. The chain employs TRBV29-1 and TRBJ1-1; the match to TRBD1 covers 7 bases. V was clipped by 6 bases and J by 1 base; unmatched bases: 5. Per germline, CDR1 SQVTM and CDR2 ANQGSEA. CDR3 length: 13 residues. CDR3 amino acids: CSVVGTANTEAFF. The CDR3 DNA sequence: TGCAGCGTCGTCGGGACAGCGAACACTGAAGCTTTCTTT.

This clonotype was detected ten times or more. V and J are TRBV6-1 and TRBJ2-2, with D hard to call. Trimming cost V 3 bases and J 1 base, with 9 bases left between them. This CDR3 region has 15 residues. CDR1 and CDR2 from the germline V gene are MNHNS and SASEGT. The CDR3 loop reads CASSDQPRNTGELFF. The CDR3, as DNA: TGTGCCAGCAGTGATCAACCTAGGAACACCGGGGAGCTGTTTTTT.

In this sample, this clonotype turned up a few times. The chain has TRBV13 and TRBJ2-5; D is perhaps TRBD2 (6 bases). Trimming shortened V by 7 bases and J by 3 bases, and 9 bases separated the two germline ends. The CDR3 is 12 amino acids. Per germline, CDR1 PRHDT and CDR2 FYEKMQ (reference sequence). The CDR3: CASKGGEETQYF. CDR3 coding DNA: TGTGCCAGCAAAGGAGGGGAAGAGACCCAGTACTTC.

This clonotype was recorded at least ten times. This chain joins TRBV3-1 and TRBJ1-5; no firm D call. V shed 3 bases and J shed 6 bases, with 6 bases lying between them. This CDR3 spans 12 amino acids. The V gene's germline CDR1 is LGHDT and CDR2 YNNKEL (reference sequence). The CDR3 nucleotides read TGTGCCAGCAGCCAGTCGGGTCAGCCCCAGCATTTT. Residues: CASSQSGQPQHF.

This chain connects TRBV13 to TRBJ2-7; D uncertain. Trimming pared 5 bases from V and 2 bases from J, leaving 10 bases between. This CDR3 region has 13 residues. The germline CDR1 and CDR2 sequences are PRHDT and FYEKMQ (reference sequence). CDR3 nucleotide sequence: TGTGCCAGCAGCCCTTCCCAGCCCTACGAGCAGTACTTC. It specifies CASSPSQPYEQYF.

This clonotype was picked up many times. The chain has TRBV6-5 and TRBJ2-2; possible D gene TRBD1, 6 bases. CDR1 MNHEY and CDR2 SVGAGI come from the germline V gene. With 4 bases removed from V and 6 bases from J, the gap between germline ends came to 12 bases. The CDR3 loop spans 14 amino acids. The CDR3 DNA reads TGTGCCAGCAGTTCCCAGGGGAGCCCCGGGGAGCTGTTTTTT. Protein sequence: CASSSQGSPGELFF.

The rearrangement joins TRBV3-1 to TRBJ1-5; D perhaps matches TRBD1 (5 bases). Between the trimmed V and J ends, which lost 2 bases and 4 bases, there was a span of 21 bases. The CDR3 has 18 residues. The germline V gene has CDR1 LGHDT and CDR2 YNNKEL (reference sequence). This CDR3 reads CASSQTGTDLPGNQPQHF. CDR3 nucleotide sequence: TGTGCCAGCAGCCAAACCGGGACGGACCTTCCTGGAAATCAGCCCCAGCATTTT.